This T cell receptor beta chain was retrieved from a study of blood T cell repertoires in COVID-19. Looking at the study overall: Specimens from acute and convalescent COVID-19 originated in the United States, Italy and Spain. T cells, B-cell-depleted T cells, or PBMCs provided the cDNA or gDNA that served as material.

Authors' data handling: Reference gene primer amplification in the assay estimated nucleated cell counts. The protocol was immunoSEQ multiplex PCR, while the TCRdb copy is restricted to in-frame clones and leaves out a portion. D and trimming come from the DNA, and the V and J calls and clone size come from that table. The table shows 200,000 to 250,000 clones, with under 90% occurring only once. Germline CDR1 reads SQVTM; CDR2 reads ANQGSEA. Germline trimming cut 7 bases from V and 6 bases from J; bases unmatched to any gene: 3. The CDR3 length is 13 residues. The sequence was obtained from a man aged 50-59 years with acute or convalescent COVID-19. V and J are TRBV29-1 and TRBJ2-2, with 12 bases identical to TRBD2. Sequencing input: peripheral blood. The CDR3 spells CSARTSGAGELFF. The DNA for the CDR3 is TGCAGCGCTAGGACTAGCGGGGCCGGGGAGCTGTTTTTT.